Listed here are 3 T cell receptor beta chains from one sample, sequenced in a study of tumour-infiltrating T cells in Burkitt lymphoma. Profiled with immunoSEQ multiplex PCR; TCRdb holds only in-frame clones, not every one. The table shows some 500 clones, with 80% to 95% occurring only once. Sequencing input: tumor tissue. All receptors derive from a human donor with Burkitt lymphoma. Some clones in this sample may be carry-over from other donors' samples.

V is TRBV6-5 and J is TRBJ2-1, with D perhaps being TRBD1 or TRBD2 (7 bases each). The ends were cut back, 5 bases at V and 12 bases at J, with 11 bases in the middle. The CDR3 has 11 residues. In germline, CDR1 is MNHEY, CDR2 SVGAGI. CDR3 DNA: TGTGCCAGCAGTACCAGGGGGGGGCAGTTCTTC. Translating gives CASSTRGGQFF.

This clone came up once. The chain links TRBV4-1 to TRBJ2-5; 8 positions match TRBD2. Judging by the DNA end, TRBJ2-7 fits better; the J call may be wrong. Germline assignment: CDR1 MGHRA and CDR2 YSYEKL. This CDR3 has 15 amino acids. The CDR3 loop is CASSLLAGTSYEQYF. The CDR3 bases are TGCGCCAGCAGCCTCCTAGCGGGTACCTCCTACGAGCAGTACTTC.

The chain combines TRBV7-3 with TRBJ2-2; perhaps TRBD2 as D (6 bases). Germline-derived CDR1 and CDR2 are SGHTA and FQGTGA. The germline V and J ends were trimmed by 2 bases and 7 bases, with 11 bases remaining between them. This CDR3 is built from 14 residues. The CDR3 sequence is CASSLRRDFGELFF. The CDR3 DNA sequence: TGTGCCAGCAGCTTACGGCGGGACTTCGGGGAGCTGTTTTTT. The variable domain in full, completed from reference TRBV7-3 and TRBJ2-2, reads GAGVSQTPSNKVTEKGKYVELRCDPISGHTALYWYRQSLGQGPEFLIYFQGTGAADDSGLPNDRFFAVRPEGSVSTLKIQRTERGDSAVYLCASSLRRDFGELFFGEGSRLTVL.